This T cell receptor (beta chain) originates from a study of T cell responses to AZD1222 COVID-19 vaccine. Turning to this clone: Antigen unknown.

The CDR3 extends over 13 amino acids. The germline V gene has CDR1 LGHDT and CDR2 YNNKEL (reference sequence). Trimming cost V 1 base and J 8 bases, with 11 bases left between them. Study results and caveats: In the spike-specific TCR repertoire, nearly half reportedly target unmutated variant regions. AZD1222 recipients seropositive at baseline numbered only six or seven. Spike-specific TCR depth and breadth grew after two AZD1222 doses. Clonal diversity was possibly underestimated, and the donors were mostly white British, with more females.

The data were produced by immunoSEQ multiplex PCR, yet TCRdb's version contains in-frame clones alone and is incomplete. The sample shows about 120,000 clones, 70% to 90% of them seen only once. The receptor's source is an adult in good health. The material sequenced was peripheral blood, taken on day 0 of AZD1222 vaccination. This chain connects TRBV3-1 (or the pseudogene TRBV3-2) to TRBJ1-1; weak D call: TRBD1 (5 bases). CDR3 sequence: CASSQARVGEAFF. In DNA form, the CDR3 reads TGTGCCAGCAGCCAAGCCAGGGTTGGGGAAGCTTTCTTT.